These T cell receptor beta chains were read from a single sample in a study of T cell responses to AZD1222 COVID-19 vaccine. Generated by immunoSEQ multiplex PCR, the TCRdb table keeps only in-frame clones and is missing some. The repertoire table contains about 140,000 clones. Sequencing used peripheral blood. All receptors come from an adult in good health. Both conserved end residues are part of each CDR3. A D gene is named only where the DNA matches it firmly.

TRBV19	TRBJ2-1	TRBD2	CASTQTSGGLDEQFF	TGTGCCAGTACCCAGACTAGCGGGGGGCTGGACGAGCAGTTCTTC
TRBV3-1/TRBV3-2	TRBJ2-1	-	CASSAKGDSYNEQFF	TGTGCCAGCAGCGCAAAGGGGGATTCATACAATGAGCAGTTCTTC
TRBV4-2	TRBJ2-3	TRBD2	CASSQGFRTSGGLVQYF	TGTGCCAGCAGCCAAGGTTTTAGGACTAGCGGGGGGTTAGTGCAGTATTTT
TRBV19	TRBJ1-6	TRBD1	CASIPTGTESPLHF	TGTGCCAGTATCCCGACAGGGACGGAATCACCCCTCCACTTT
TRBV5-4	TRBJ2-3	-	CASSLGPGDTQYF	TGTGCCAGCAGCCTGGGGCCAGGCGATACGCAGTATTTT
TRBV27	TRBJ1-1	TRBD1	CASSKTGYVSTEAFF	TGTGCCAGCAGTAAGACAGGGTATGTATCCACTGAAGCTTTCTTT
TRBV5-1	TRBJ1-1	TRBD1	CASSLAWPPKGAIPNTEAFF	TGCGCCAGCAGCTTGGCCTGGCCGCCGAAGGGGGCAATACCGAACACTGAAGCTTTCTTT
TRBV10-3	TRBJ2-1	-	CAISGRQSYNEQFF	TGTGCCATCAGCGGTAGACAGTCCTACAATGAGCAGTTCTTC
TRBV11-2	TRBJ1-2	TRBD1	CASSSTRDRGPHYGYTF	TGTGCCAGCAGCTCCACGCGTGACAGGGGGCCCCACTATGGCTACACCTTC
TRBV6-1	TRBJ1-2	TRBD1	CASSEGVGDSKFYYGYTF	TGTGCCAGCAGTGAAGGGGTGGGGGACAGCAAATTTTACTATGGCTACACCTTC
TRBV25-1	TRBJ2-3	TRBD2	CASPHGVGRGGTDTQYF	TGTGCCAGCCCTCACGGGGTAGGGCGGGGGGGCACAGATACGCAGTATTTT
TRBV10-2	TRBJ2-4	-	CASSETRTWNIQYF	TGCGCCAGCAGTGAAACTCGGACGTGGAACATTCAGTACTTC
TRBV10-3	TRBJ2-7	-	CAISEADSYEQYF	TGTGCCATCAGTGAAGCAGACTCCTACGAGCAGTACTTC
TRBV7-8	TRBJ2-1	TRBD2	CASTLGLAGGLSSYNEQFF	TGTGCCAGCACCCTCGGGCTAGCGGGGGGCCTGAGCTCCTACAATGAGCAGTTCTTC
TRBV27	TRBJ1-5	TRBD1	CASGTGTGSNQPQHF	TGTGCCAGCGGGACCGGGACAGGCAGCAATCAGCCCCAGCATTTT
TRBV12-5	TRBJ2-5	-	CASAPLEPQETQYF	TGTGCTAGTGCCCCCCTGGAACCACAAGAGACCCAGTACTTC
TRBV5-1	TRBJ2-7	TRBD1	CASSRSQTGSYEQYF	TGCGCCAGCAGCCGTAGCCAGACAGGGTCCTACGAGCAGTACTTC
TRBV12-3/TRBV12-4	TRBJ2-7	-	CASSLVLGGEQYF	TGTGCCAGCAGTTTAGTTCTAGGGGGCGAGCAGTACTTC
TRBV28	TRBJ1-3	-	CASTGWGGSDNTIYF	TGTGCCAGCACCGGTTGGGGTGGCTCAGACAACACCATATATTTT
TRBV4-2	TRBJ2-6	-	CASSQDNSGANVLTF	TGTGCCAGCAGCCAAGACAACTCTGGGGCCAACGTCCTGACTTTC
TRBV5-1	TRBJ1-6	TRBD1	CASSTRTGGGNSPLHF	TGCGCCAGCAGCACTCGGACAGGGGGTGGTAATTCACCCCTCCACTTT